The rows below give T cell receptor beta chains drawn from one sample of a study of shared clonotypes between healthy human individuals. The data were produced by immunoSEQ multiplex PCR, yet TCRdb's version contains in-frame clones alone and is incomplete. The sample comprises more than 2 million clones, roughly 94% of which are singletons, and 0.1% to 0.15% rests with the top ten. Source material: naive CD4+ T cells sorted from blood. The receptors shown here come from a man aged 18 to 30 in good health. The CDR3 runs from the conserved cysteine through the conserved F or W. The order of the fields is J gene, clone size, D gene, V gene, CDR3 protein, CDR3 DNA. A D gene is named only where the DNA matches it firmly. Clone size, where shown, is once, few, many, or a class for clones that have expanded.

j_call: TRBJ2-7
clone_size: -
d_call: TRBD1
v_call: TRBV6-1
cdr3_aa: CASREYPGQTYEQYF
cdr3_nt: TGTGCCAGCAGAGAGTACCCGGGACAGACCTACGAGCAGTACTTC

j_call: TRBJ1-2
clone_size: -
d_call: -
v_call: TRBV28
cdr3_aa: CASSPQGRYGYTF
cdr3_nt: TGTGCCAGCAGTCCCCAGGGTCGCTATGGCTACACCTTC

j_call: TRBJ2-7
clone_size: -
d_call: -
v_call: TRBV7-2
cdr3_aa: CASSLSSSSYEQYF
cdr3_nt: TGTGCCAGCAGCTTGTCTAGTAGCTCCTACGAGCAGTACTTC

j_call: TRBJ1-4
clone_size: once
d_call: TRBD1
v_call: TRBV2
cdr3_aa: CASSFDGTGNEKLFF
cdr3_nt: TGTGCCAGCAGTTTCGATGGGACAGGGAATGAAAAACTGTTTTTT

j_call: TRBJ2-7
clone_size: many
d_call: -
v_call: TRBV30
cdr3_aa: CAWSVTYEQYF
cdr3_nt: TGTGCCTGGAGTGTAACCTACGAGCAGTACTTC

j_call: TRBJ1-4
clone_size: -
d_call: -
v_call: TRBV7-3
cdr3_aa: CASSLRGLEEKLFF
cdr3_nt: TGTGCCAGCAGCTTAAGGGGTTTAGAAGAAAAACTGTTTTTT

j_call: TRBJ2-5
clone_size: -
d_call: -
v_call: TRBV18
cdr3_aa: CASSIEGGSETQYF
cdr3_nt: TGTGCCAGCTCCATAGAGGGAGGATCAGAGACCCAGTACTTC

j_call: TRBJ2-4
clone_size: -
d_call: TRBD1
v_call: TRBV18
cdr3_aa: CASSPATGIDIQYF
cdr3_nt: TGTGCCAGCTCACCCGCGACAGGGATTGACATTCAGTACTTC

j_call: TRBJ2-2
clone_size: -
d_call: -
v_call: TRBV5-4
cdr3_aa: CASSLGQINTGELFF
cdr3_nt: TGTGCCAGCAGCTTGGGGCAGATTAACACCGGGGAGCTGTTTTTT

j_call: TRBJ2-2
clone_size: -
d_call: TRBD2
v_call: TRBV7-2
cdr3_aa: CASSLVWLAGATGELFF
cdr3_nt: TGTGCCAGCAGCTTAGTATGGCTAGCGGGGGCCACCGGGGAGCTGTTTTTT

j_call: TRBJ2-3
clone_size: -
d_call: -
v_call: TRBV11-1
cdr3_aa: CASTITGTLESDTQYF
cdr3_nt: TGTGCCAGCACCATTACCGGGACCCTCGAATCAGATACGCAGTATTTT

j_call: TRBJ1-2
clone_size: -
d_call: TRBD1
v_call: TRBV5-1
cdr3_aa: CASSLEDRVDGYTF
cdr3_nt: TGCGCCAGCAGCTTGGAAGACAGGGTAGATGGCTACACCTTC

j_call: TRBJ1-3
clone_size: -
d_call: -
v_call: TRBV5-6
cdr3_aa: CASSSGELFHSGNTIYF
cdr3_nt: TGTGCCAGCAGCTCTGGGGAGCTTTTTCACTCTGGAAACACCATATATTTT

j_call: TRBJ1-1
clone_size: -
d_call: -
v_call: TRBV18
cdr3_aa: CASSPFGPEAFF
cdr3_nt: TGTGCCAGCTCACCCTTCGGACCTGAAGCTTTCTTT

j_call: TRBJ2-1
clone_size: once
d_call: -
v_call: TRBV4-1
cdr3_aa: CASSQRSRSYNEQFF
cdr3_nt: TGCGCCAGCAGCCAGAGGTCTAGATCCTACAATGAGCAGTTCTTC

j_call: TRBJ2-7
clone_size: -
d_call: TRBD2
v_call: TRBV13
cdr3_aa: CASSPQLAGAYEQYF
cdr3_nt: TGTGCCAGCAGCCCCCAACTAGCGGGAGCCTACGAGCAGTACTTC

j_call: TRBJ2-5
clone_size: once
d_call: TRBD1
v_call: TRBV28
cdr3_aa: CASSYPRGQSGETQYF
cdr3_nt: TGTGCCAGCAGTTATCCGAGGGGGCAATCAGGAGAGACCCAGTACTTC

j_call: TRBJ2-7
clone_size: -
d_call: TRBD2
v_call: TRBV27
cdr3_aa: CASRSSTSGGAYEQYF
cdr3_nt: TGTGCCAGCAGATCCTCGACTAGCGGGGGGGCTTACGAGCAGTACTTC

j_call: TRBJ2-5
clone_size: -
d_call: -
v_call: TRBV6-1
cdr3_aa: CASTRPPAETQYF
cdr3_nt: TGTGCCAGCACTCGGCCACCGGCGGAGACCCAGTACTTC

j_call: TRBJ2-3
clone_size: -
d_call: TRBD1
v_call: TRBV7-6
cdr3_aa: CASSQGTGNPTDTQYF
cdr3_nt: TGTGCCAGCAGCCAAGGGACAGGGAACCCCACAGATACGCAGTATTTT

j_call: TRBJ2-7
clone_size: -
d_call: TRBD2
v_call: TRBV28
cdr3_aa: CASSSSGTSGVLYEQYF
cdr3_nt: TGTGCCAGCAGTTCCTCCGGGACTAGCGGGGTCCTATACGAGCAGTACTTC

j_call: TRBJ1-4
clone_size: -
d_call: -
v_call: TRBV5-1
cdr3_aa: CASSLDSNDEKLFF
cdr3_nt: TGCGCCAGCAGCTTGGACTCCAATGATGAAAAACTGTTTTTT

j_call: TRBJ1-2
clone_size: -
d_call: TRBD1
v_call: TRBV7-2
cdr3_aa: CASSLAARGWDGYTF
cdr3_nt: TGTGCCAGCAGCTTAGCGGCCAGGGGGTGGGATGGCTACACCTTC

j_call: TRBJ2-1
clone_size: -
d_call: -
v_call: TRBV27
cdr3_aa: CASSKTRVLYNEQFF
cdr3_nt: TGTGCCAGCAGCAAGACCAGGGTACTGTACAATGAGCAGTTCTTC

j_call: TRBJ2-7
clone_size: -
d_call: -
v_call: TRBV19
cdr3_aa: CASSIGEAYEQYF
cdr3_nt: TGTGCCAGTAGTATAGGCGAAGCCTACGAGCAGTACTTC

j_call: TRBJ2-3
clone_size: -
d_call: TRBD2
v_call: TRBV5-1
cdr3_aa: CASSFGTSGFTDTQYF
cdr3_nt: TGCGCCAGCAGTTTCGGGACTAGCGGATTCACAGATACGCAGTATTTT

j_call: TRBJ1-1
clone_size: -
d_call: TRBD1
v_call: TRBV6-5
cdr3_aa: CASTTGGGTEAFF
cdr3_nt: TGTGCCAGCACCACAGGGGGGGGGACTGAAGCTTTCTTT

j_call: TRBJ1-1
clone_size: -
d_call: -
v_call: TRBV18
cdr3_aa: CASSLGVGTEAFF
cdr3_nt: TGTGCCAGCTCACTTGGGGTGGGGACTGAAGCTTTCTTT

j_call: TRBJ2-7
clone_size: -
d_call: -
v_call: TRBV7-2
cdr3_aa: CASSLDSAGYEQYF
cdr3_nt: TGTGCCAGCAGCTTAGACAGTGCGGGGTACGAGCAGTACTTC

j_call: TRBJ2-5
clone_size: -
d_call: TRBD1
v_call: TRBV5-1
cdr3_aa: CASSLGWDSLFQETQYF
cdr3_nt: TGCGCCAGCAGCTTGGGCTGGGACAGCCTATTCCAAGAGACCCAGTACTTC

j_call: TRBJ2-1
clone_size: -
d_call: -
v_call: TRBV19
cdr3_aa: CASSPSYGRGPHDEQFF
cdr3_nt: TGTGCCAGTAGTCCTAGCTATGGGCGGGGGCCTCACGATGAGCAGTTCTTC

j_call: TRBJ1-1
clone_size: -
d_call: TRBD1
v_call: TRBV6-1
cdr3_aa: CASSGTANTEAFF
cdr3_nt: TGTGCCAGCAGCGGGACAGCGAACACTGAAGCTTTCTTT

j_call: TRBJ2-5
clone_size: -
d_call: TRBD2
v_call: TRBV4-3
cdr3_aa: CASSQGAGAQETQYF
cdr3_nt: TGCGCCAGCAGCCAAGGGGCGGGAGCTCAAGAGACCCAGTACTTC

j_call: TRBJ2-1
clone_size: -
d_call: -
v_call: TRBV28
cdr3_aa: CASSRPTGTQYYNEQFF
cdr3_nt: TGTGCCAGCAGTCGACCAACAGGGACCCAATACTACAATGAGCAGTTCTTC

j_call: TRBJ2-7
clone_size: -
d_call: -
v_call: TRBV2
cdr3_aa: CASSSVGSSFYEQYF
cdr3_nt: TGTGCCAGCAGTTCGGTAGGCAGTAGCTTCTACGAGCAGTACTTC

j_call: TRBJ1-5
clone_size: -
d_call: TRBD1
v_call: TRBV28
cdr3_aa: CASSRDRNQPQHF
cdr3_nt: TGTGCCAGCAGTCGGGACAGAAATCAGCCCCAGCATTTT

j_call: TRBJ1-5
clone_size: -
d_call: -
v_call: TRBV5-6
cdr3_aa: CASSSREVSNQPQHF
cdr3_nt: TGTGCCAGCAGCTCAAGGGAGGTTAGCAATCAGCCCCAGCATTTT

j_call: TRBJ2-3
clone_size: -
d_call: -
v_call: TRBV18
cdr3_aa: CASSPGTDTQYF
cdr3_nt: TGTGCCAGCTCCCCCGGGACAGATACGCAGTATTTT

j_call: TRBJ1-2
clone_size: -
d_call: -
v_call: TRBV5-6
cdr3_aa: CASSRSSPYGYTF
cdr3_nt: TGTGCCAGCAGCCGTAGTTCCCCCTATGGCTACACCTTC

j_call: TRBJ2-7
clone_size: -
d_call: TRBD2
v_call: TRBV7-2
cdr3_aa: CASSPGGSRYEQYF
cdr3_nt: TGTGCCAGCAGCCCGGGGGGGTCTCGCTACGAGCAGTACTTC

j_call: TRBJ2-3
clone_size: -
d_call: -
v_call: TRBV4-1
cdr3_aa: CASSLPPSGSTDTQYF
cdr3_nt: TGCGCCAGCAGCCTGCCCCCCAGCGGAAGCACAGATACGCAGTATTTT

j_call: TRBJ1-5
clone_size: few
d_call: -
v_call: TRBV6-6
cdr3_aa: CASSPMINQPQHF
cdr3_nt: TGTGCCAGCAGCCCTATGATCAATCAGCCCCAGCATTTT

j_call: TRBJ1-5
clone_size: -
d_call: -
v_call: TRBV2
cdr3_aa: CASRTGTKSNQPQHF
cdr3_nt: TGTGCCAGCAGAACCGGGACGAAGAGCAATCAGCCCCAGCATTTT

j_call: TRBJ2-1
clone_size: -
d_call: TRBD1
v_call: TRBV6-5
cdr3_aa: CASSRQGKGYNEQFF
cdr3_nt: TGTGCCAGCAGTCGACAGGGGAAGGGATACAATGAGCAGTTCTTC